This T cell receptor beta chain was retrieved from a study of OX40 agonist ivuxolimab in advanced cancers. V shed 6 bases and J 3 bases; nucleotides not matched to a gene: 7. Germline V lookup: CDR1 KGHSH, CDR2 LQKENI. This CDR3 spans 15 amino acids. Blood draws occurred at baseline, cycle 4 day 1, and cycle 7 day 1. Some clones are missing from TCRdb's copy, which holds only in-frame ones; the method was immunoSEQ multiplex PCR. The data contain about 55,000 clones, 75% to 90% of them seen just once; the ten biggest clones take up roughly 13%. This chain links TRBV18 with TRBJ1-1, with 10 bases that match TRBD1. Sequenced here: CD4+ or CD8+ T cells sorted from blood, sampled in a trial of the OX40 agonist ivuxolimab. This sequence was found in an adult with an advanced solid tumor such as melanoma, head and neck, liver or kidney cancer. DNA of the CDR3: TGTGCCAGCTCGGCAAGACAGGGGGCGGACACTGAAGCTTTCTTT. This gives the protein CASSARQGADTEAFF.